This TCR beta chain emerged from a study of T cells in Graves' hyperthyroidism and ophthalmopathy (dated by TCRdb to between 2017 and 2020). As for the study more broadly: Peripheral blood was sampled at the time of initial diagnosis, prior to any treatment. To identify TCR V-J signatures that set the groups apart, the researchers used a discovery cohort of roughly 100 patients, made up of 43 with Graves' ophthalmopathy and some 55 with stable Graves' hyperthyroidism. Prospective prediction of ophthalmopathy was tested in an independent validation cohort consisting of fewer than 20 hyperthyroidism patients and 15 or so patients who later progressed to ophthalmopathy. The 90 to 100 discovery patients were randomly divided into training and test sets at a 7:3 ratio. In addition, the study compared T-cell repertoires in thyroid tissue and in blood from roughly 6 Graves' hyperthyroidism patients. Once sampling was done, hyperthyroidism patients were given methimazole at a starting dose of 30 mg daily, whereas ophthalmopathy patients were given high-dose intravenous methylprednisolone. The paper reports TCR Vbeta CDR3 sequencing of over 130 peripheral blood samples: some 41 ophthalmopathy, fewer than 80 hyperthyroidism and approximately 17 progressor patients.

The CDR3 covers 14 residues, taking in both the cysteine and the phenylalanine. Only the CDR3 DNA is retained, 42 bases long and in frame from the first base. Via the germline V gene, CDR1 is ENHRY and CDR2 SYGVKD. The V end gives up 3 bases and the J end 5 bases, leaving 1 base in the junction not matched to a gene. Regarding this clonotype: There is no known antigen for this receptor. Base qualities are not at hand, and no much larger clone is one base apart.

The TCR beta CDR3 regions were amplified from the RNA transcripts. The first round of RT-PCR for the TCR CDR3 was performed with the HTBI primer set and the Qiagen OneStep RT-PCR kit. The libraries were constructed in a second round of multiplex PCR and then size-selected and purified. Sequencing of the libraries was done on an Illumina HiSeq2000 using paired-end 100 bp reads. In the source study's methods: SOAPnuke was used to process the raw data, with reads discarded if the reads contained adapters or uncalled bases, had a mean Phred below 15, or lacked an exact constant-primer or identifier match. COPE v1.2.5 was used to merge the high-quality paired reads, and each unique nucleotide sequence was defined as a clonotype. MiTCR v1.1 was used to align clonotypes to the IMGT TRBV, TRBD and TRBJ reference segments. Only V-J combinations with frequency above 0.0001, covering roughly 99% of repertoires, were analysed. The TCS score was defined as the ratio of F50 (clonal expansion) to E x V (chaos), calculated using BLOSUM62-based TCRdist between CDR3 peptides within each V-J. Welch's t-statistics and random forest reduced around 510 V-J features to 13, which were used in a naive Bayes classifier (R e1071). The public reads were quality trimmed at Q25 with fastp and then assembled into clones with MiXCR by TCRdb, keeping productive beta chains. Each entry is one CDR3 protein sequence, shown with its most common DNA and genes. TCRdb, not the authors, supplied the V and J calls. In this sample the table shows 280,000 or so distinct CDR3 sequences, roughly 15% of which occur a single time. The ten largest account for 30% to 35% of the sample.

The paper as a whole reports these results and caveats: In cross-validation, a model built on a 13 V-J signature told ophthalmopathy apart from stable hyperthyroidism with just under 90% sensitivity and approximately 81% specificity, and in testing the same model reached 80%/75%. In validation, progression to ophthalmopathy was predicted by the model with about 70% sensitivity and around 75% specificity, a median of about 6.8 months before onset. Blood samples also contained most of the expanded thyroid clonotypes (frequency above 0.001), which suggests that blood repertoires may reflect thyroid immune responses. Sample size was not statistically predetermined, and investigators were not blinded to group allocation.

Hyperthyroidism patients were newly diagnosed, with disease duration under 2 months, and aged 18 to 65 years. Patients with uncontrolled infections, other autoimmune diseases, pregnancy or lactation were excluded. Diagnoses were established on the basis of clinical symptoms, serum thyroxine and TRAb, thyroid ultrasound, and orbital computed tomography. Blood from progressor patients was drawn when they were first diagnosed with hyperthyroidism, before any ophthalmopathy symptoms appeared. PBMCs were separated from under 11 ml of fresh peripheral blood using Ficoll-Paque density gradient centrifugation. Progressor patients were first diagnosed with Graves' hyperthyroidism and then developed ophthalmopathy during follow-up. Total RNA was extracted using Trizol reagent, and RNA quality was assessed on an Agilent 2100 Bioanalyzer.

The chain links TRBV10-3 with TRBJ2-1; 10 bases in the junction line up with TRBD2. The sequencing input was blood. The sequence derives from a woman in her fifties or sixties with Graves' hyperthyroidism that later progressed to Graves' ophthalmopathy. The DNA sequence is TGTGCCATCAGTGAACTAGCGGGGAACAATGAGCAGTTCTTC. It codes for CAISELAGNNEQFF.